The entry below gives a single T cell receptor beta chain sequence along with its context. The protocol was immunoSEQ multiplex PCR, while the TCRdb copy is restricted to in-frame clones and leaves out a portion. The repertoire consists of tens of thousands of clones, with approximately 86% occurring once and the leading ten covering roughly three fifths. The source of the sample is a study of blood T cell repertoires in COVID-19. Study-level information: Samples taken during acute and convalescent COVID-19 were collected in the United States, Italy and Spain.

The TCR was taken from a man between 65 and 85 years old with acute or convalescent COVID-19. The source material was peripheral blood.

As DNA, the CDR3 is TGTGCCAGCAGCCCCGTCAGGGCCAGGGAGCAGTACTTC. Its protein is CASSPVRAREQYF. J is TRBJ2-7 and V is TRBV4-2, with a possible D match to TRBD1 (5 bases). The V end was cut by 4 bases, the J end by 7 bases, with 14 bases between. Per the germline V gene, CDR1 is LGHNA and CDR2 is YNFKEQ. The CDR3 is made up of 13 amino acids.